This T cell receptor (beta chain) emerged from a study of T cell responses to AZD1222 COVID-19 vaccine. Whole-study context: Second-dose timings of about 4 or about 12 weeks were pooled.

Study-level points and caveats: Donors, mostly white British, included more females; clonal diversity was possibly underestimated. Among spike-specific TCRs, nearly half reportedly target unmutated variant regions.

As regards this clone: Its target is not known.

Trimming pared 2 bases from V and 7 bases from J, leaving 15 bases between. This CDR3 contains 16 residues. Germline CDR1 and CDR2: LNHDA and SQIVND (reference sequence). TCRdb's copy holds only in-frame clones and misses some; the assay was immunoSEQ multiplex PCR. The sample shows about 150,000 clones, around nine tenths of them seen only once. The chain links TRBV19 to TRBJ1-6, with D perhaps TRBD1 (6 bases). The origin of this receptor is an adult in good health. This specimen consisted of peripheral blood, obtained on day 0 of AZD1222 vaccination. DNA of the CDR3: TGTGCCAGTAGTATAAGGCAGGGGTCGGGAAATTCACCCCTCCACTTT. It specifies CASSIRQGSGNSPLHF. The full variable domain, in which reference TRBV19 and TRBJ1-6 provide the parts outside the CDR3, is DGGITQSPKYLFRKEGQNVTLSCEQNLNHDAMYWYRQDPGQGLRLIYYSQIVNDFQKGDIAEGYSVSREKKESFPLTVTSAQKNPTAFYLCASSIRQGSGNSPLHFGNGTRLTVT.